These T cell receptor beta chains were read from a single sample in a study of human T cells and chemical hapten exposure. TCRdb called the RACE reads again in MiXCR, with one record for every CDR3 protein. The table has under 85,000 distinct CDR3 sequences, 10% seen once. The input for sequencing was whole blood, taken in connection with sensitization to the hapten diphenylcyclopropenone (DPC). The receptors shown here come from a woman in her 50s with alopecia areata. Some clones in this sample may be carry-over from other donors' samples. Both conserved end residues are part of each CDR3. The D gene is left open where the match is weak. The size field is filled for only some rows; it gives once, few, many or a size class.

abundance	d_gene	j_gene	v_gene	CDR3aa	CDR3nt
few	TRBD2	TRBJ2-1	TRBV12-3/TRBV12-4	CASSSQLAGVSNEQFF	TGTGCCAGCAGCTCCCAACTAGCGGGAGTGAGTAATGAGCAGTTCTTC
.	.	TRBJ2-3	TRBV10-2	CASSRWDREADTQYF	TGCGCCAGCAGTCGATGGGACCGAGAAGCAGATACGCAGTATTTT
many	TRBD1	TRBJ1-1	TRBV25-1	CASSRTGSTEAFF	TGTGCCAGCAGCAGGACAGGGAGCACTGAAGCTTTCTTT
.	.	TRBJ1-1	TRBV5-1	CASSLEGSTEAFF	TGCGCCAGCAGCTTGGAGGGGAGCACTGAAGCTTTCTTT
many	TRBD2	TRBJ2-7	TRBV3-1	CASSQGLAGVEEQYF	TGTGCCAGCAGCCAGGGACTAGCGGGAGTGGAAGAGCAGTACTTC
.	TRBD2	TRBJ2-3	TRBV5-1	CASKREWVTDTQYF	TGCGCCAGTAAGCGGGAGTGGGTTACAGATACGCAGTATTTT
many	TRBD2	TRBJ2-1	TRBV9	CASSVGASGRTNEQFF	TGTGCCAGCAGCGTAGGGGCTAGCGGGAGGACCAATGAGCAGTTCTTC
.	.	TRBJ2-1	TRBV18	CASSPFRDRYNEQFF	TGTGCCAGCTCACCATTCCGGGACCGATACAATGAGCAGTTCTTC
many	.	TRBJ1-1	TRBV18	CASSPMENTEAFF	TGTGCCAGCTCACCCATGGAGAACACTGAAGCTTTCTTT
many	TRBD1	TRBJ2-5	TRBV5-4	CASSFRGLETQYF	TGTGCCAGCAGCTTTAGGGGGCTCGAGACCCAGTACTTC
.	.	TRBJ1-4	TRBV12-3/TRBV12-4	CASSLRQINEKLFF	TGTGCCAGCAGTTTGCGGCAGATTAATGAAAAACTGTTTTTT
many	.	TRBJ2-3	TRBV30	CAWARAGGTDTQYF	TGTGCCTGGGCCCGGGCAGGGGGCACAGATACGCAGTATTTT
many	TRBD2	TRBJ2-7	TRBV7-6	CASSPLVPGLAGGYEQYF	TGTGCCAGCAGCCCATTGGTCCCGGGACTAGCGGGAGGGTACGAGCAGTACTTC
many	.	TRBJ2-2	TRBV12-3/TRBV12-4	CASSLATDLGGGELFF	TGTGCCAGCAGTTTAGCTACCGACCTGGGAGGCGGGGAGCTGTTTTTT
few	.	TRBJ1-6	TRBV12-3/TRBV12-4	CVSRGTLDQPLHF	TGTGTCAGCCGCGGGACGCTCGACCAACCCCTCCACTTT
.	TRBD1	TRBJ1-4	TRBV6-5	CASMGQNEKLFF	TGTGCCAGCATGGGACAGAATGAAAAACTGTTTTTT
.	.	TRBJ1-5	TRBV7-9	CASRSGLLNQPQHF	TGTGCCAGCAGGTCGGGACTCCTAAATCAGCCCCAGCATTTT
.	.	TRBJ2-1	TRBV9	CANSVGSYNEQFF	TGTGCCAACAGCGTAGGAAGCTACAATGAGCAGTTCTTC
many	.	TRBJ2-1	TRBV5-6	CASSFSYRSSYNEQFF	TGTGCCAGCAGCTTTTCGTACAGGAGCTCCTACAATGAGCAGTTCTTC
many	TRBD1	TRBJ2-3	TRBV7-9	CASSFRTTGIGTDTQYF	TGTGCCAGCAGCTTCAGGACGACAGGGATCGGCACAGATACGCAGTATTTT
.	.	TRBJ2-5	TRBV9	CASSSEVGLQYQETQYF	TGTGCCAGCAGCTCCGAGGTAGGACTCCAGTACCAAGAGACCCAGTACTTC
many	.	TRBJ2-3	TRBV7-2	CASSLMVRGDTQYF	TGTGCCAGCAGCTTAATGGTGCGTGGGGATACGCAGTATTTT
.	.	TRBJ2-3	TRBV20-1	CSAPAPIPTQGTQYF	TGCAGTGCTCCCGCTCCAATCCCAACACAGGGTACGCAGTATTTT
.	TRBD1	TRBJ1-3	TRBV4-2	CASSQARTGRNTIYF	TGTGCCAGCAGCCAAGCTCGGACAGGGCGGAACACCATATATTTT
many	TRBD2	TRBJ2-2	TRBV7-6	CASSLRRGLARGNTGELFF	TGTGCCAGCAGCTTAAGGCGGGGACTAGCGCGGGGGAACACCGGGGAGCTGTTTTTT
.	TRBD1	TRBJ2-7	TRBV29-1	CSAFTTGEQYF	TGCAGCGCTTTCACCACAGGGGAACAGTACTTC
few	TRBD2	TRBJ2-3	TRBV5-1	CASSLKAGEDTQYF	TGCGCCAGCAGCTTGAAAGCGGGGGAAGATACGCAGTATTTT
many	TRBD1	TRBJ1-3	TRBV9	CASSARTGSGNTIYF	TGTGCCAGCAGCGCCCGGACAGGGAGTGGAAACACCATATATTTT
medium-sized	.	TRBJ1-1	TRBV5-1	CASSLLRGQGTEAFF	TGCGCCAGCAGCTTGCTACGGGGCCAGGGGACTGAAGCTTTCTTT
few	.	TRBJ2-7	TRBV20-1	CSARDTAPYEQYF	TGCAGTGCTAGAGATACAGCCCCCTACGAGCAGTACTTC
many	TRBD2	TRBJ2-3	TRBV4-2	CASSQDELAGGTDTQYF	TGTGCCAGCAGCCAAGATGAACTAGCGGGTGGCACAGATACGCAGTATTTT
many	.	TRBJ2-5	TRBV11-1	CASSLRAQETQYF	TGTGCCAGCAGCCTCCGAGCCCAAGAGACCCAGTACTTC
many	.	TRBJ1-1	TRBV29-1	CSATHRDTEAFF	TGCAGCGCTACTCACAGGGACACTGAAGCTTTCTTT
many	.	TRBJ2-3	TRBV20-1	CSAPRGTQYF	TGCAGTGCTCCCAGGGGTACGCAGTATTTT
few	.	TRBJ2-1	TRBV11-1	CASSLSGRFTQGVSYNEQFF	TGTGCCAGCAGCTTATCCGGCAGGTTCACCCAAGGAGTGTCCTACAATGAGCAGTTCTTC
many	TRBD2	TRBJ2-3	TRBV4-2	CASSQDDYRTGREGTDTQYF	TGTGCCAGCAGCCAAGATGACTACCGAACGGGGCGGGAGGGCACAGATACGCAGTATTTT
.	.	TRBJ1-6	TRBV6-6	CASSYSKGGAYSPLHF	TGTGCCAGCAGTTACTCCAAGGGGGGCGCTTATTCACCCCTCCACTTT
many	.	TRBJ1-2	TRBV5-1	CASSLDAITNYGYTF	TGCGCCAGCAGCTTGGATGCGATTACTAACTATGGCTACACCTTC
.	.	TRBJ1-1	TRBV5-6	CASSLYYVNTEAFF	TGTGCCAGCAGCTTGTACTACGTTAACACTGAAGCTTTCTTT
many	.	TRBJ2-6	TRBV19	CASSMGTGRSGANVLTF	TGTGCCAGTAGTATGGGCACAGGGAGGTCTGGGGCCAACGTCCTGACTTTC
many	.	TRBJ2-3	TRBV2	CASSEVTDTQYF	TGTGCCAGCAGTGAGGTCACAGATACGCAGTATTTT